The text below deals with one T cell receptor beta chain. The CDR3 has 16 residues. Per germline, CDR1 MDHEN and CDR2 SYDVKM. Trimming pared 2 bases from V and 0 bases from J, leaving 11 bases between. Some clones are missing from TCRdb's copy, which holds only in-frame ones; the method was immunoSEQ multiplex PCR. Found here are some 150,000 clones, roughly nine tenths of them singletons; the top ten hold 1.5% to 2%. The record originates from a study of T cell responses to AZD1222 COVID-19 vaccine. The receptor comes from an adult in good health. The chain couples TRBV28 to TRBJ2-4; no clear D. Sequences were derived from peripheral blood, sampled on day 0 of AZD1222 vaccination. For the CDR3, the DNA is TGTGCCAGCAGTTTAGCAGATTCGATAGCCAAAAACATTCAGTACTTC. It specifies CASSLADSIAKNIQYF.